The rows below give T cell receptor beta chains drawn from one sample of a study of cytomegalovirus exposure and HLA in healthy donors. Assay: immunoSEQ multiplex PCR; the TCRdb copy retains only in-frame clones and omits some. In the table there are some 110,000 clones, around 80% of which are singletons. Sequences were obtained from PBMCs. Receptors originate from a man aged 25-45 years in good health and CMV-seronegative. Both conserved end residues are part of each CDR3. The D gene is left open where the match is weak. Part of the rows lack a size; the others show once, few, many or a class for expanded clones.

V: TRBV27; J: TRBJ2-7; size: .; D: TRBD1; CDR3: CASRTRGTGRRDEQYF; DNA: TGTGCCAGCAGGACCCGAGGGACAGGGCGTAGGGACGAGCAGTACTTC
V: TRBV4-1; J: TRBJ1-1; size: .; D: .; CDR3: CASSPLLHTEAFF; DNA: TGCGCCAGCAGCCCACTCTTACACACTGAAGCTTTCTTT
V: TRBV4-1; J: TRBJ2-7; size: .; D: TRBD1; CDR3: CASSLQGADEQYF; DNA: TGCGCCAGCAGCCTTCAGGGGGCAGATGAGCAGTACTTC
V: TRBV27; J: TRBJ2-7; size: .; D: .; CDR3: CASSLRGPTYGQYF; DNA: TGTGCCAGCAGCCTCAGGGGACCCACCTACGGGCAGTACTTC
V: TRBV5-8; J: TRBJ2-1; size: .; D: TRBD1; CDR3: CASNPGQGALAYNEQFF; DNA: TGTGCCAGCAACCCGGGACAGGGGGCCTTAGCTTACAATGAGCAGTTCTTC
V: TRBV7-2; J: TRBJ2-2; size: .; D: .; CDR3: CASSLDRITTGELFF; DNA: TGTGCCAGCAGCTTGGACAGAATAACCACCGGGGAGCTGTTTTTT
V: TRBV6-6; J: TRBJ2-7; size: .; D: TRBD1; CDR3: CASIRDRGYEQYF; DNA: TGTGCCAGTATACGGGACAGGGGCTACGAGCAGTACTTC
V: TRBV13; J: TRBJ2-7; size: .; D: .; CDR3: CASSRTMIYEQYF; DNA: TGTGCCAGCAGCCGGACAATGATCTACGAGCAGTACTTC
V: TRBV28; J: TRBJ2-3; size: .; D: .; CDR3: CASSLTGMFPDTQYF; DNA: TGTGCCAGCAGTCTAACAGGGATGTTCCCAGATACGCAGTATTTT
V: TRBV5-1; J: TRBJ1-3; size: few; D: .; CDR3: CASSLAVGLSGNTIYF; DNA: TGCGCCAGCAGCTTGGCTGTGGGGCTCTCTGGAAACACCATATATTTT
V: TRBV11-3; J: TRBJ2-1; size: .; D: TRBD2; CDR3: CASSLELGGGPDHEQFF; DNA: TGTGCCAGCAGCTTAGAGTTGGGGGGAGGGCCGGACCATGAGCAGTTCTTC
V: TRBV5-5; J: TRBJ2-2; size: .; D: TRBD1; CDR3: CASSLRTGGTGELFF; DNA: TGTGCCAGCAGCTTAAGGACAGGGGGAACCGGGGAGCTGTTTTTT
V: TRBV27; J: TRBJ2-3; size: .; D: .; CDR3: CASKVGPGATQYF; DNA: TGTGCCAGTAAAGTAGGGCCTGGGGCTACGCAGTATTTT
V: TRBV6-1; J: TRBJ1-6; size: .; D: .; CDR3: CASSDLRGNSPLHF; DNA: TGTGCCAGTAGTGACCTCAGGGGTAATTCACCCCTCCACTTT
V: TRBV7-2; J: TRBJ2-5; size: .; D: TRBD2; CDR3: CASSLSTSGQETQYF; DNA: TGTGCCAGCAGCTTATCCACTAGCGGCCAAGAGACCCAGTACTTC
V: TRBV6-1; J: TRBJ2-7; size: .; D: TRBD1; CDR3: CASSAGQGAEYEQYF; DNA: TGTGCCAGCAGTGCGGGACAGGGAGCTGAATACGAGCAGTACTTC
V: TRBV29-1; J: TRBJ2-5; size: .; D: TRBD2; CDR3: CSVGGRGEETQYF; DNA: TGCAGCGTTGGGGGGAGGGGAGAGGAGACCCAGTACTTC
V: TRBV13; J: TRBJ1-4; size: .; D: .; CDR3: CASSHSTGEEKLFF; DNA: TGTGCCAGCAGCCACTCGACGGGGGAGGAAAAACTGTTTTTT
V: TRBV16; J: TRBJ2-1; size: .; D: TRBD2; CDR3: CASSQGLAGYNEQFF; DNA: TGTGCCAGCAGCCAGGGACTAGCGGGTTACAATGAGCAGTTCTTC
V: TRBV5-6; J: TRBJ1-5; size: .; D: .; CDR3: CASSYTPGREFNQPQHF; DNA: TGTGCCAGCAGCTATACACCGGGACGGGAGTTCAATCAGCCCCAGCATTTT
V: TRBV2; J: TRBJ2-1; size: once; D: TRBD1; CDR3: CASRETGGNEQFF; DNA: TGTGCCAGCAGAGAAACAGGGGGCAATGAGCAGTTCTTC
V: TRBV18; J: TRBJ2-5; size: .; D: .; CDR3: CASSPGLMETQYF; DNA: TGTGCCAGCTCACCAGGACTAATGGAGACCCAGTACTTC
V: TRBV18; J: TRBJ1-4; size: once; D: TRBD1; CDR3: CASSTGTGGTEKLFF; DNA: TGTGCCAGCTCAACCGGGACAGGGGGAACAGAAAAACTGTTTTTT
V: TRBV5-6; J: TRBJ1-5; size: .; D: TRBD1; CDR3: CASSLAGQGLPQHF; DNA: TGTGCCAGCAGCTTGGCGGGACAGGGGTTGCCCCAGCATTTT
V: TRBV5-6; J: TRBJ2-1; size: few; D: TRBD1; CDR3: CASSNDRGSGWNEQFF; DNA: TGTGCCAGCAGCAACGACAGGGGTTCGGGCTGGAATGAGCAGTTCTTC
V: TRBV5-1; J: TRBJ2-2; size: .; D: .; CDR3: CASSTDYLDTGELFF; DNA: TGCGCCAGCAGTACTGACTATTTGGATACCGGGGAGCTGTTTTTT
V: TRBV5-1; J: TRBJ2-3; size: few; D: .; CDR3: CASSLTENTDTQYF; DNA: TGCGCCAGCAGCTTAACAGAGAACACAGATACGCAGTATTTT
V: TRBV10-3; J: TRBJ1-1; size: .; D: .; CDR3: CAISEPRGVPESGDTEAFF; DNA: TGTGCCATCAGTGAGCCGAGAGGGGTCCCAGAGTCAGGGGACACTGAAGCTTTCTTT
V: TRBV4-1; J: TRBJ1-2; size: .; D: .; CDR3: CASSQVQVNYGYTF; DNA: TGCGCCAGCAGCCAAGTACAGGTTAACTATGGCTACACCTTC
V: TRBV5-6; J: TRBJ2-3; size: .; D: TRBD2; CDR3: CASSSAPGLAGDTQYF; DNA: TGTGCCAGCAGCTCAGCGCCGGGACTAGCGGGAGATACGCAGTATTTT
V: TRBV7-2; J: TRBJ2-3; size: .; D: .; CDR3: CASSLYTDTQYF; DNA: TGTGCCAGCAGCTTGTACACAGATACGCAGTATTTT
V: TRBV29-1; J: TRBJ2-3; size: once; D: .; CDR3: CSAGGTDTQYF; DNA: TGCAGCGCCGGAGGCACAGATACGCAGTATTTT
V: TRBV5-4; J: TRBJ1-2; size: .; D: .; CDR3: CASSWGRDGYTF; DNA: TGTGCCAGCAGCTGGGGGCGCGATGGCTACACCTTC
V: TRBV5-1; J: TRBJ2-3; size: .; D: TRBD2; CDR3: CASSSITSGRGDTQYF; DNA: TGCGCCAGCAGCTCAATAACTAGCGGGAGGGGAGATACGCAGTATTTT
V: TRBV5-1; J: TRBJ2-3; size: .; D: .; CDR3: CASSLPDGHTDTQYF; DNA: TGCGCCAGCAGCTTGCCCGACGGACACACAGATACGCAGTATTTT
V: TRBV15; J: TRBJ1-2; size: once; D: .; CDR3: CATSGPGEWGYTF; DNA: TGTGCCACCAGCGGACCAGGGGAGTGGGGCTACACCTTC
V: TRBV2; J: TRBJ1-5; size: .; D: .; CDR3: CASSVGTSGQPQHF; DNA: TGTGCCAGCAGTGTTGGAACCTCGGGTCAGCCCCAGCATTTT
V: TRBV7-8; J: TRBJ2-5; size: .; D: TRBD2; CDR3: CASSLTTSGMGTQYF; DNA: TGTGCCAGCAGCCTCACGACTAGCGGGATGGGGACCCAGTACTTC
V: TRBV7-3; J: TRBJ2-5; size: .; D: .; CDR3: CASSFREGETQYF; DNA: TGTGCCAGCAGCTTCCGAGAGGGTGAGACCCAGTACTTC
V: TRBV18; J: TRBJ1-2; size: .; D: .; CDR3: CASSTAEREYGYTF; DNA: TGTGCCAGCTCCACAGCGGAGAGGGAATATGGCTACACCTTC
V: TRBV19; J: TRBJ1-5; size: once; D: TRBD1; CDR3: CASSIAGQENQPQHF; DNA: TGTGCCAGTAGTATAGCGGGACAGGAGAATCAGCCCCAGCATTTT
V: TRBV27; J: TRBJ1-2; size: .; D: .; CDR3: CASSLSHSYGYTF; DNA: TGTGCCAGCAGTTTATCGCACAGCTATGGCTACACCTTC